The 2 T cell receptor beta chains below all came from one sample that was sequenced in a study of read filtering for tumor transcriptome and immune sequencing (dated by TCRdb to 2019 to 2021). The data were produced on an Illumina HiSeq 4000. TCR libraries were constructed from roughly 360 ng RNA using the Immunoverse kit, and molecular barcoded adaptors covering alpha/delta and beta/gamma chains were employed. TCRdb handled the public reads itself, with Q25 trimming in fastp and clone calling in MiXCR, and kept productive beta chains. Each entry is one CDR3 protein sequence, shown with its most common DNA and genes. The sample data list 85,000 to 100,000 distinct CDR3 sequences, and around a fifth of these were observed just once. The top ten hold about an eighth of the sample. Sequencing was carried out using a population of CD138-negative cells sorted from bone marrow. This specimen's cell subset or site label, interpreted: bone marrow mononuclear cells depleted of CD138+ plasma/myeloma cells by negative magnetic selection. The receptor source for this set is a donor aged 40 or over with multiple myeloma.

There are many counts of this clonotype. The chain uses TRBV20-1 and TRBJ1-1, with D possibly matching TRBD1 (5 bases). Germline V gene lookup returns CDR1 DFQATT and CDR2 SNEGSKA (reference sequence). V lost 3 bases, J lost 0 bases, and 8 bases lay in between. The CDR3 covers 13 residues. In DNA form, the CDR3 reads TGCAGTGCTAGTGAGGGGATGAACACTGAAGCTTTCTTT. Protein product: CSASEGMNTEAFF.

This clonotype was observed at least ten times. The chain employs TRBV5-4 and TRBJ2-2; D is undetermined. The CDR3 runs to 13 residues. Germline V lookup: CDR1 SGHNT, CDR2 YYREEE (reference sequence). V was clipped by 4 bases and J by 1 base, with 5 bases between them. As DNA, the CDR3 is TGTGCCAGCAGCAACAAGAACACCGGGGAGCTGTTTTTT. It translates to CASSNKNTGELFF.